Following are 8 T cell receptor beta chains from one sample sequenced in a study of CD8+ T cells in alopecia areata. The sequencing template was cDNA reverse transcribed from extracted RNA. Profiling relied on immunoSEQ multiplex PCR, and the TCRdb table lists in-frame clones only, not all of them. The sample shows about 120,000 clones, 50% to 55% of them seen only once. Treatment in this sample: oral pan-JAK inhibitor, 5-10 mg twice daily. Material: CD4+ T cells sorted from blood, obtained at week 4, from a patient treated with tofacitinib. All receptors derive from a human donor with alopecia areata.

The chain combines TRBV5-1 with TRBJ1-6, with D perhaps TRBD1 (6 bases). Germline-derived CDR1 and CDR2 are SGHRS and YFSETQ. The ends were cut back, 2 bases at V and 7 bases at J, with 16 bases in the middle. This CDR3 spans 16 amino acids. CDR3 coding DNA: TGCGCCAGCAGCTTTTCCACAGGGCAAAGAAATTCACCCCTCCACTTT. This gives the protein CASSFSTGQRNSPLHF.

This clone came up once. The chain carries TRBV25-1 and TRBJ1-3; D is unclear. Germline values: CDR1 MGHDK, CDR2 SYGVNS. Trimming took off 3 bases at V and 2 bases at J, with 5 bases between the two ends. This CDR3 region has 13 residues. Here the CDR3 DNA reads TGTGCCAGCAGTGACTCCCCTGGAAACACCATATATTTT. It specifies CASSDSPGNTIYF.

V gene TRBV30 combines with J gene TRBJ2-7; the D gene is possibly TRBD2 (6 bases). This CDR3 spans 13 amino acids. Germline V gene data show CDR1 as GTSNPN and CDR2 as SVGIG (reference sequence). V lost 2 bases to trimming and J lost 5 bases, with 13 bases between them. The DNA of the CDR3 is TGTGCCTGGAGTTCGGAGGGTATCCACGAGCAGTACTTC. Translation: CAWSSEGIHEQYF.

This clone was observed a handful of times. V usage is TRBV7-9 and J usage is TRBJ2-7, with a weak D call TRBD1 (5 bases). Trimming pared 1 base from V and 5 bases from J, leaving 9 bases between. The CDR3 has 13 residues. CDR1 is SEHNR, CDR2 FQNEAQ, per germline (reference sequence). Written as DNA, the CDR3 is TGTGCCAGCAGCTTAGGACAGACCAACGAGCAGTACTTC. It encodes CASSLGQTNEQYF.

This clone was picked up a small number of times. Written as DNA, the CDR3 is TGCAGCGTTGACGAGGGTAAGGTGTGGGATGAGCAGTTCTTC. Translated: CSVDEGKVWDEQFF. The chain links TRBV29-1 to TRBJ2-1; tentative D call: TRBD2 (5 bases). CDR1 and CDR2 (germline): SQVTM, ANQGSEA. The CDR3 sequence is 14 residues long. Between the trimmed V and J ends, which lost 3 bases and 8 bases, there was a span of 17 bases.

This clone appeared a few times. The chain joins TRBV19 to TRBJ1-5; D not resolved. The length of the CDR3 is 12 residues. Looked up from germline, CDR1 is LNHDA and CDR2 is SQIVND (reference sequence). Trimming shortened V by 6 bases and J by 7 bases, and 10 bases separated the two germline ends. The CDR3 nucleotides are TGTGCCAGTAGGACTGATAGGCAGCCCCAGCATTTT. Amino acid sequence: CASRTDRQPQHF.

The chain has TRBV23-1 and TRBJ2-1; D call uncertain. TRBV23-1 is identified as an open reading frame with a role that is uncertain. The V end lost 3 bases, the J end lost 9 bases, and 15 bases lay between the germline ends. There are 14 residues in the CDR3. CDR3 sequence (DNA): TGCGCCAGCAGTCAGATAGGCTATCGATGTGAGCAGTTCTTC. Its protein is CASSQIGYRCEQFF.

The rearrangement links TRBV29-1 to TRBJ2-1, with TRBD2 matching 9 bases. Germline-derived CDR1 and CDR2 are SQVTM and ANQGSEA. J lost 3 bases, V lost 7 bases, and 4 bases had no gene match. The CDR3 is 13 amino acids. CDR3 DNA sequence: TGCAGCGCAAGCGGGGGGAACTACAATGAGCAGTTCTTC. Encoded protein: CSASGGNYNEQFF.